In its sample, the clone carrying this TCR beta chain was seen a few times. Sample time point: patch test 3, about 24 weeks after DPC sensitization. Treatment defined: therapeutic diphenylcyclopropenone sensitization with weekly scalp DPC. This record belongs to a study of human T cells and chemical hapten exposure. The germline V gene has CDR1 SGHNT and CDR2 YYREEE (reference sequence). This CDR3 contains 15 residues. Trimming took 6 bases from V and 6 from J, leaving 19 bases between them. In TCRdb, the RACE reads were re-called with MiXCR into one record per CDR3 protein. The table shows about 190,000 distinct CDR3 sequences, with more than 20% occurring only once.

Sequenced material: whole blood, taken in connection with sensitization to the hapten diphenylcyclopropenone (DPC). The sequence was obtained from a middle-aged woman with alopecia areata. Some clones in this sample may be carry-over from other donors' samples. This rearrangement joins TRBV5-4 to TRBJ2-1, with D uncertain. CDR3 loop: CASNVDGLGSNEQFF. The CDR3 DNA reads TGTGCCAGCAACGTTGACGGCCTGGGTAGCAATGAGCAGTTCTTC.